The clone carrying this TCR beta chain was seen a handful of times. Its antigen is undetermined. The PCR contained 60 Vbeta and 13 Jbeta primers. The method was immunoSEQ multiplex PCR; TCRdb's version includes in-frame clones alone and lacks a portion of them. This sample has under 200,000 clones; 65% to 80% occur once, and the top ten carry approximately 0.7%. This sample is part of a study of cytomegalovirus exposure and HLA in healthy donors. General study findings and limits: It was in a later analysis that TCR association rates were seen to vary by HLA locus, highest for DRB1 and lowest for HLA-C.

The CDR3 consists of 13 residues. Trimming took off 7 bases at V and 3 bases at J, with 11 bases between the two ends. The germline CDR1 and CDR2 sequences are SGHRS and YFSETQ. This TCR derives from a middle-aged woman in good health and CMV-seronegative. The rearrangement uses TRBV5-1 and TRBJ1-5, with D tentatively TRBD1 (5 bases). Sequencing was carried out using PBMCs. The CDR3 loop reads CASCSGPNQPQHF. Written as DNA, the CDR3 is TGCGCCAGCTGTTCAGGGCCCAATCAGCCCCAGCATTTT.